The clone carrying this T cell receptor beta chain appeared a few times. The CDR3 contains 14 residues. CDR1 and CDR2 (germline): SGHNT, YYREEE (reference sequence). Unmatched junction bases numbered 7, after V lost 3 bases and J lost 12 bases. MiXCR was run by TCRdb on the RT-PCR reads, yielding one entry per CDR3 protein. This sample has about 680,000 distinct CDR3 sequences, with 11% to 15% found just once. The chain recombines TRBV5-4 with TRBJ1-6, with 9 bases identical to TRBD1. Sequencing was done on a sample of memory CD4+ T cells from blood. This TCR was sampled from a female donor in good health, serving as a healthy control. The DNA of the CDR3 is TGTGCCAGCAGCTCAGGGACAGGGCGAGAACCCCTCCACTTT. Translation: CASSSGTGREPLHF.